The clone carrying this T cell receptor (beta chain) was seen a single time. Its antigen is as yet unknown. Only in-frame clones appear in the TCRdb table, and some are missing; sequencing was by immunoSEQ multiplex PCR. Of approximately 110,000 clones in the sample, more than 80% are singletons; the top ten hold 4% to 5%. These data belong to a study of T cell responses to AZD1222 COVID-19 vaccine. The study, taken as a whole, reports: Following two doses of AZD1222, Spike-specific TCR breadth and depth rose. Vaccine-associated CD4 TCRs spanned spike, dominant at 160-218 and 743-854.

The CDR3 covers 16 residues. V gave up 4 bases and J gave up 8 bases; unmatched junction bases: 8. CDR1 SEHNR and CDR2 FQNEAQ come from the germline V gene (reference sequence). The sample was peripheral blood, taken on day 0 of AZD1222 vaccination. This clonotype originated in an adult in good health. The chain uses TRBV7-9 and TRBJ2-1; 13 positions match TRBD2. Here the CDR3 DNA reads TGTGCCAGCAGCTACGCCGGGACTAGCGGGACGGATGAGCAGTTCTTC. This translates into CASSYAGTSGTDEQFF.